Listed below are T cell receptor beta chains from one sample, sequenced in a study of blood T cell repertoires in COVID-19. Assay used: immunoSEQ multiplex PCR; TCRdb lists only in-frame clones, some missing. The sample shows approximately 100,000 clones, about nine tenths of them seen only once. Sequences were obtained from peripheral blood. These receptors were collected from an older man with acute or convalescent COVID-19. Both conserved end residues are part of each CDR3. A D gene is named only where the DNA matches it firmly.

d_gene	v_gene	len	CDR3aa
.	TRBV30	15	CAWRVGTGRSSPLHF
TRBD1	TRBV27	15	CASSLTGLFGEKLFF
.	TRBV5-4	15	CASSLARSLGGEQYF
TRBD1	TRBV7-9	15	CASSLGGQGSRGYTF
TRBD1	TRBV7-2	13	CASSLRQGYEQYF
TRBD1	TRBV29-1	13	CSGQQGADEKLFF
.	TRBV28	15	CASNPWTVSNQPQHF
.	TRBV12-3/TRBV12-4	13	CASSLIGNYEQFF
TRBD2	TRBV28	15	CASSFQTSGTDTQYF
.	TRBV5-1	13	CASSFRGIQPQHF
TRBD2	TRBV6-5	15	CASSPRGASGNEQFF
TRBD2	TRBV7-3	16	CASSLMTGGPTNEQFF
TRBD2	TRBV15	15	CATSRVGGAEETQYF
TRBD1	TRBV18	16	CASSPPWGQGAYGYTF
.	TRBV19	17	CASSIDRGRGSGNTIYF
.	TRBV7-9	12	CASSLRGFEQFF
.	TRBV5-1	15	CASSPTVSGESPLHF
.	TRBV28	16	CASSQGGQIMNTEAFF
.	TRBV7-3	12	CASSSPGGEQYF
.	TRBV30	12	CAWTIPTDTQYF
.	TRBV12-3/TRBV12-4	13	CASSFEWATEAFF
.	TRBV6-4	12	CASSEEGHTQYF
.	TRBV3-1/TRBV3-2	15	CASSQAPRRNEKLFF
.	TRBV2	18	CASCNKGGEVEVNTEAFF
TRBD1	TRBV18	13	CASSRQGDEKLFF
.	TRBV11-3	13	CASSFLVLYEQYF
.	TRBV7-8	15	CASSLGLEVSGGYTF
TRBD1	TRBV10-3	15	CAIRGQGIPTDTQYF
TRBD1	TRBV9	14	CASSPQGAYTEAFF
.	TRBV7-2	12	CASSLNRESSRF
TRBD2	TRBV29-1	15	CSVETSGVGVDTQYF
TRBD1	TRBV18	15	CASSPAGQGTYEQYF
.	TRBV7-8	16	CASSLGVQRTTDTQYF
.	TRBV7-9	19	CASSLRPPGGEEGGNTIYF
TRBD2	TRBV5-6	15	CASRSWTSGGYEQYF
.	TRBV11-2	14	CASSLAILSGELFF
TRBD2	TRBV4-1	15	CASSQGLAGTYEQYF
TRBD1	TRBV20-1	18	CSASGQGAASHTNEKLFF
.	TRBV5-5	13	CASILRGTGELFF
.	TRBV25-1	15	CASSEVGGHGYGYTF
TRBD1	TRBV5-1	15	CASSLNFGQGGGYTF
.	TRBV7-6	15	CASSWDSFNTGELFF
.	TRBV12-3/TRBV12-4	13	CASGQGGSYEQYF
.	TRBV6-1	16	CASSEARVRGGQPQHF
.	TRBV5-1	15	CASSLVGGTGYGYTF
.	TRBV27	15	CASSSMAGLNSPLHF
.	TRBV5-1	16	CASSFGRGAGAGWAFF
.	TRBV5-4	15	CASSPGGNSGNTIYF
TRBD1	TRBV6-2/TRBV6-3	13	CASSSGGRQPQHF
TRBD2	TRBV28	13	CASVREGPYEQYF